The 27 T cell receptor beta chains listed next were all sequenced from one sample in a study of shared clonotypes between healthy human individuals (dated by TCRdb to the early 2020s). The receptor library was made with the immunoSEQ multiplex PCR assay. The table comes from immuneACCESS by way of TCRdb, which keeps in-frame sequences with V and J called. Part of the clones is missing from these tables; in studies checked, under half for an unresolved V gene and the rest for unknown reasons. The sample table shows about 2.1 million clones, and 85% to 95% are seen once. Of the sample, over 1.5% falls within the top ten clones. CD8 naive samples consisted of CD45RO-negative cells that were positively selected for CCR7, yielding a CD45RA+CCR7+ population without TemRA cells. Sequencing was carried out using naive CD8+ T cells from PBMCs. The sample's cell subset or site label, in plain terms: CD45RA+CCR7+. The receptors derive from a young man in good health. Some clones in this sample may be carry-over from other donors' samples.

To note about this clone: Other DNA sequences within the sample encode an identical CDR3. The chain is built from TRBV6-5 and TRBJ1-1, with TRBD1 identical over 7 bases. Unmatched junction bases numbered 3, after V lost 0 bases and J lost 5 bases. The CDR3 contains 14 residues. CDR1 MNHEY and CDR2 SVGAGI come from the germline V gene. The CDR3 region is CASSYSRGGTEAFF. For the CDR3, the DNA is TGTGCCAGCAGTTACTCCAGGGGGGGGACTGAAGCTTTCTTT.

CDR3 coding DNA: TGCAGCGTTGATAATACGGATCTTCGGTATGGCTACACCTTC. Its protein is CSVDNTDLRYGYTF. The rearrangement links TRBV29-1 to TRBJ1-2; D unclear. Trimming cost V 3 bases and J 5 bases, with 16 bases left between them. This CDR3 has 14 amino acids. Germline V CDR1 and CDR2: SQVTM, ANQGSEA.

This chain joins TRBV7-6 and TRBJ1-4; tentatively, D is TRBD1 (6 bases). V shed 3 bases and J shed 4 bases, with 12 bases lying between them. Germline lookup yields CDR1 SGHVS and CDR2 FNYEAQ. The CDR3 has 15 residues. CDR3 sequence: CASSFRDTNNEKLFF. The CDR3 nucleotides read TGTGCCAGCAGCTTCCGGGACACTAATAATGAAAAACTGTTTTTT.

This rearrangement joins TRBV10-1 to TRBJ1-4; no clear D gene. The CDR3 totals 17 residues. Between the trimmed V and J ends, which lost 5 bases and 7 bases, there was a span of 23 bases. Germline V gives CDR1 WNHNN, CDR2 SYGVQD (reference sequence). CDR3 nucleotide sequence: TGCGCCAGCAGTTGGGATCGCCGGATTAAAGGAGGTGAAAAACTGTTTTTT. It yields the protein CASSWDRRIKGGEKLFF.

The J gene is TRBJ2-1, the V gene TRBV7-9; a possible D gene is TRBD2 (5 bases). The CDR3 is 13 amino acids. V was pared by 1 base and J by 15 bases, with 16 bases between. Germline loops: CDR1 SEHNR, CDR2 FQNEAQ (reference sequence). The chain's CDR3 is CASSLGPRVDRFF. The CDR3 nucleotides read TGTGCCAGCAGCTTAGGCCCGAGGGTGGATAGGTTCTTC.

The gene calls are TRBV25-1 and TRBJ2-3; the D call may be TRBD1 or TRBD2 (5 bases each). The germline V gene has CDR1 MGHDK and CDR2 SYGVNS. V lost 10 bases and J 4 bases, leaving 15 bases between the germline ends. There are 13 residues in the CDR3. CDR3 nucleotide sequence: TGTGCCACCCAGGGAGTCAGATCAGATACGCAGTATTTT. Translating gives CATQGVRSDTQYF.

This chain uses TRBV28 with TRBJ1-5, with 7 bases identical to TRBD1. Germline loops: CDR1 MDHEN, CDR2 SYDVKM. Trimming removed 2 bases from V and 10 bases from J; junction bases left unmatched: 8. This CDR3 has 14 amino acids. The CDR3 region is CASSLTGVLSPQHF. CDR3 nucleotides: TGTGCCAGCAGTTTAACAGGGGTCCTATCCCCCCAGCATTTT. The variable domain in full, completed from reference TRBV28 and TRBJ1-5, reads DVKVTQSSRYLVKRTGEKVFLECVQDMDHENMFWYRQDPGLGLRLIYFSYDVKMKEKGDIPEGYSVSREKKERFSLILESASTNQTSMYLCASSLTGVLSPQHFGDGTRLSIL.

CDR3 protein: CASSQNRGAYNEQFF. The DNA for the CDR3 is TGTGCCAGCAGCCAAAACCGAGGGGCTTACAATGAGCAGTTCTTC. This sequence joins TRBV11-2 and TRBJ2-1, with D perhaps given as TRBD1 or TRBD2 (5 bases each). Trimming pared 5 bases from V and 4 bases from J, leaving 15 bases between. Germline V gene lookup returns CDR1 SGHAT and CDR2 FQNNGV. The CDR3 contains 15 residues. The whole variable domain, filled in from reference TRBV11-2 and TRBJ2-1, reads EAGVAQSPRYKIIEKRQSVAFWCNPISGHATLYWYQQILGQGPKLLIQFQNNGVVDDSQLPKDRFSAERLKGVDSTLKIQPAKLEDSAVYLCASSQNRGAYNEQFFGPGTRLTVL.

This clone was found once. The gene calls are TRBV7-7 and TRBJ2-2; 7 positions match TRBD1. V lost 1 base and J lost 2; bases outside the gene matches: 1. This CDR3 region has 15 residues. CDR1 is SSHAT and CDR2 is FNYEAQ in the germline V gene (reference sequence). The CDR3, as DNA: TGTGCCAGCAGCTTAGGAGGGGGCAACACCGGGGAGCTGTTTTTT. It is translated as CASSLGGGNTGELFF.

V gene TRBV9 combines with J gene TRBJ2-3, with D possibly TRBD1 on 6 matching bases. V gave up 4 bases and J gave up 1 base, with 16 bases separating them. The CDR3 runs to 16 residues. The germline CDR1 and CDR2 sequences are SGDLS and YYNGEE. Here the CDR3 reads CASSPTSGAGTDTQYF. In DNA, the CDR3 is TGTGCCAGCAGCCCAACCTCAGGGGCAGGCACAGATACGCAGTATTTT.

This clone has a handful of counts. The rearrangement joins TRBV28 to TRBJ1-3; weak D call: TRBD1 (6 bases). V was pared by 4 bases and J by 4 bases, with 11 bases between. The CDR3 loop spans 14 amino acids. Germline loops: CDR1 MDHEN, CDR2 SYDVKM. The CDR3 DNA follows: TGTGCCAGCAGTTACAGGGTAAAAGGAAACACCATATATTTT. It is translated as CASSYRVKGNTIYF.

The chain employs TRBV11-2 and TRBJ2-3; the D gene is possibly TRBD1 (6 bases). Per germline, CDR1 SGHAT and CDR2 FQNNGV. V was pared by 1 base and J by 0 bases, with 14 bases between. The CDR3 has 17 amino acids. The CDR3 nucleotides are TGTGCCAGCAGCTTAGGGATGGGACACGCTAGCACAGATACGCAGTATTTT. Translating it yields CASSLGMGHASTDTQYF.

This chain links TRBV19 with TRBJ2-1; no firm D call. Between the trimmed V and J ends, which lost 2 bases and 6 bases, there was a span of 8 bases. The germline CDR1 and CDR2 sequences are LNHDA and SQIVND (reference sequence). The CDR3 length is 13 residues. CDR3: CASSILDSNEQFF. The DNA of the CDR3 is TGTGCCAGTAGTATACTAGACTCCAATGAGCAGTTCTTC. Based on the CDR3 plus reference TRBV19 and TRBJ2-1, the full variable domain is DGGITQSPKYLFRKEGQNVTLSCEQNLNHDAMYWYRQDPGQGLRLIYYSQIVNDFQKGDIAEGYSVSREKKESFPLTVTSAQKNPTAFYLCASSILDSNEQFFGPGTRLTVL.

This clone was found a few times. The J gene is TRBJ2-7, the V gene TRBV27, with 8 bases aligning to TRBD1. Trimming cost V 6 bases and J 0 bases; bases outside gene matches: 4. Germline assignment: CDR1 MNHEY and CDR2 SMNVEV (reference sequence). The CDR3 totals 14 residues. CDR3 loop: CASSQTGASYEQYF. The DNA of the CDR3 is TGTGCCAGCAGCCAGACAGGGGCCTCCTACGAGCAGTACTTC.

This chain joins TRBV7-6 and TRBJ2-1; tentatively, D is TRBD1 (6 bases). The CDR3 runs to 15 residues. The germline V gene encodes CDR1 SGHVS and CDR2 FNYEAQ. V dropped 2 bases and J dropped 6 bases, with 14 bases sitting between them. In DNA, the CDR3 is TGTGCCAGCAGCTTACGAGCTGGACAGTTCAATGAGCAGTTCTTC. It codes for CASSLRAGQFNEQFF.

This clone has only one observation. The CDR3 reads CASSVGDAGQGNQPQHF. CDR3 bases: TGTGCCAGCAGCGTAGGTGATGCAGGGCAGGGCAATCAGCCCCAGCATTTT. V and J are TRBV9 and TRBJ1-5; TRBD1 is a possible D gene (5 bases). The V gene's germline CDR1 is SGDLS and CDR2 YYNGEE. With 0 bases removed from V and 2 bases from J, the gap between germline ends came to 15 bases. The CDR3 is 17 amino acids.

The V gene is TRBV7-6, the J gene TRBJ2-1; 13 bases match TRBD2. This CDR3 has 15 amino acids. Germline V lookup: CDR1 SGHVS, CDR2 FNYEAQ. Trimming cost V 5 bases and J 4 bases; bases outside gene matches: 2. CDR3 sequence reads: CASSPLAGGYNEQFF. In DNA, the CDR3 is TGTGCCAGCAGCCCACTAGCGGGAGGGTACAATGAGCAGTTCTTC.

The chain has TRBV28 and TRBJ2-2; 10 positions agree with TRBD1. The CDR3 is made up of 14 amino acids. Trimming removed 6 bases from V and 6 bases from J; junction bases left unmatched: 4. In germline, CDR1 is MDHEN, CDR2 SYDVKM. The CDR3 reads CASSQTGGPGELFF. CDR3 DNA: TGTGCCAGCAGCCAGACAGGGGGCCCCGGGGAGCTGTTTTTT.

The J gene is TRBJ2-1, the V gene TRBV28; TRBD2 might be the D (5 bases). V lost 3 bases to trimming and J lost 2 bases, with 14 bases between them. CDR3 size: 16 residues. The germline CDR1 and CDR2 sequences are MDHEN and SYDVKM. The CDR3, as DNA: TGTGCCAGCAGTTTCTGGTTAGCGCCCACCTACAATGAGCAGTTCTTC. This gives the protein CASSFWLAPTYNEQFF.

In DNA form, the CDR3 reads TGTGCCAGCAGCACGGGGCGGGGCGCCTACAATGAGCAGTTCTTC. It specifies CASSTGRGAYNEQFF. The chain carries TRBV11-1 and TRBJ2-1; perhaps TRBD2 as D (6 bases). The CDR3 contains 15 residues. Between the trimmed V and J ends, which lost 5 bases and 2 bases, there was a span of 13 bases. Germline CDR1 reads SGHAT; CDR2 reads FQDESV (reference sequence).

This sequence joins TRBV7-8 and TRBJ2-2, with 7 bases lining up with TRBD1. Germline loops: CDR1 SGHVS, CDR2 FQNEAQ. The CDR3 is 16 amino acids. Trimming took 5 bases from V and 7 from J; bases not matched to a gene: 13. CDR3: CASSENRGTLGGELFF. The CDR3 bases are TGTGCCAGCAGCGAAAACAGGGGAACGCTAGGCGGGGAGCTGTTTTTT. Complete variable domain (other parts from reference TRBV7-8 and TRBJ2-2): GAGVSQSPRYKVAKRGQDVALRCDPISGHVSLFWYQQALGQGPEFLTYFQNEAQLDKSGLPSDRFFAERPEGSVSTLKIQRTQQEDSAVYLCASSENRGTLGGELFFGEGSRLTVL.

V usage is TRBV19 and J usage is TRBJ2-7; TRBD1 matches 8 bases. CDR3 length: 15 residues. The V gene's germline CDR1 is LNHDA and CDR2 SQIVND (reference sequence). V shed 3 bases and J 5 bases; nucleotides not matched to a gene: 9. The CDR3 is CASSIGQGSSHEQYF. As DNA, the CDR3 is TGTGCCAGTAGTATTGGACAGGGCAGTTCCCACGAGCAGTACTTC.

J is TRBJ1-5 and V is TRBV27; D might be TRBD1 (6 bases). The CDR3 consists of 13 residues. CDR1 and CDR2 (germline): MNHEY, SMNVEV (reference sequence). V was cut by 10 bases and J by 10 bases, with 20 bases left in between. The CDR3 nucleotides are TGTGCCACCGCCGACAGGTCCCCACTCCCCCAGCATTTT. Translated, it gives CATADRSPLPQHF.

With regard to this clone: This CDR3 is also generated by other DNA sequences in the sample. The gene calls are TRBV19 and TRBJ2-7; D ambiguous. The CDR3 loop spans 13 amino acids. The germline V gene encodes CDR1 LNHDA and CDR2 SQIVND (reference sequence). Trimming cost V 3 bases and J 3 bases, with 9 bases left between them. The CDR3 sequence is CASSMGLSYEQYF. The CDR3 DNA is TGTGCCAGTAGTATGGGTCTCAGCTACGAGCAGTACTTC. Full variable domain (missing parts from reference TRBV19 and TRBJ2-7): DGGITQSPKYLFRKEGQNVTLSCEQNLNHDAMYWYRQDPGQGLRLIYYSQIVNDFQKGDIAEGYSVSREKKESFPLTVTSAQKNPTAFYLCASSMGLSYEQYFGPGTRLTVT.

This rearrangement joins TRBV7-9 to TRBJ2-7, with D possibly TRBD2 on 6 matching bases. Trimming stripped 1 base from V and 5 bases from J, with 18 bases between. The germline gives CDR1 SEHNR, CDR2 FQNEAQ (reference sequence). The CDR3 runs 16 residues. The CDR3 is CASSLDLRSWGDEQYF. In DNA, the CDR3 is TGTGCCAGCAGCTTAGATCTACGGTCCTGGGGGGACGAGCAGTACTTC.

In nucleotides, the CDR3 is TGTGCCGTCGACGGAGGTAACCCCATGTACGAGCAGTACTTC. It yields the protein CAVDGGNPMYEQYF. The J gene is TRBJ2-7, the V gene TRBV2, with D perhaps TRBD2 (5 bases). This CDR3 contains 14 residues. Germline CDR1 SNHLY, CDR2 FYNNEI. With 11 bases removed from V and 4 bases from J, the gap between germline ends came to 21 bases.

The V and J genes are TRBV28 and TRBJ2-6, with TRBD1 matching over 8 bases. V gave up 6 bases and J gave up 1 base; unmatched junction bases: 17. CDR1 and CDR2 (germline): MDHEN, SYDVKM. The CDR3 consists of 20 residues. The CDR3 coding sequence is TGTGCCAGCAGCCTTAACATAGGACAGGGAACAGTATCTGGGGCCAACGTCCTGACTTTC. As protein: CASSLNIGQGTVSGANVLTF.